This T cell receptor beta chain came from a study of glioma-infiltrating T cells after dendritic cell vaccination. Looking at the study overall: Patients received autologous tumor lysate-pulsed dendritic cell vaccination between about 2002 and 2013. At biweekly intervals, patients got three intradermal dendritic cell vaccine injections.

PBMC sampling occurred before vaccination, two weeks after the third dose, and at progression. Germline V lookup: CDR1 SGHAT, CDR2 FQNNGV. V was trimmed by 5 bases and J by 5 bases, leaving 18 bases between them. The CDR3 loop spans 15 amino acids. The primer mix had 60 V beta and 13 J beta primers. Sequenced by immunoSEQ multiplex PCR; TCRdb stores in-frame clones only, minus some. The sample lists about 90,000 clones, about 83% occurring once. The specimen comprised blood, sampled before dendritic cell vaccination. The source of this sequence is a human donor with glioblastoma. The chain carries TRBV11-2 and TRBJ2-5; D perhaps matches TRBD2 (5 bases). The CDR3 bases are TGTGCCAGCAGCCTAGGAATCGGGGATTGGGAGACCCAGTACTTC. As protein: CASSLGIGDWETQYF.